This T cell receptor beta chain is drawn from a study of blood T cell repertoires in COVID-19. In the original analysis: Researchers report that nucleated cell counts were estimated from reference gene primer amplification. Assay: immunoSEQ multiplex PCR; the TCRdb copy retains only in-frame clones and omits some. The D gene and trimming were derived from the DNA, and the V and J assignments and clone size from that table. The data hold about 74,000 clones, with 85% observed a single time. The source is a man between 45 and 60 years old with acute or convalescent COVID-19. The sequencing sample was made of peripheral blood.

For the CDR3, the DNA is TGCGCCAGCAGCTACGGGACTAGCGGGGTGGATACGCAGTATTTT. It specifies CASSYGTSGVDTQYF. This sequence joins TRBV5-1 and TRBJ2-3; 13 bases are a match to TRBD2. Germline CDR1 and CDR2: SGHRS and YFSETQ. This CDR3 has 15 amino acids. With 3 bases clipped from V and 6 bases from J, the junction kept 4 bases outside the gene matches.